These 20 T cell receptor beta chains originate from one sample sequenced in a study of graft-versus-host responses after intestinal transplantation. Here immunoSEQ multiplex PCR was the method, and the copy in TCRdb shows in-frame clones only, minus some. The table lists 70,000 to 75,000 clones, roughly 90% of them singletons, with around 2.6% in the top ten. Antigens of these TCRs are unknown. This sample comprised unstimulated CD8+ T cells sorted from spleen or lymph node cells, obtained before intestinal transplant. These receptors originate from a human donor who received an intestinal transplant.

V and J are TRBV5-1 and TRBJ2-7, with TRBD1 identical over 7 bases. The CDR3 extends over 17 amino acids. Germline CDR1 and CDR2: SGHRS and YFSETQ. V trimming: 2 bases; J trimming: 6 bases; junction bases outside the gene matches: 17. CDR3 nucleotide sequence: TGCGCCAGCAGCTTATCTTCGACAGGGAAGCTAAATGGCGAGCAGTACTTC. This sequence encodes CASSLSSTGKLNGEQYF.

The gene calls are TRBV7-9 and TRBJ1-2; 7 positions match TRBD1. Germline CDR1 reads SEHNR; CDR2 reads FQNEAQ (reference sequence). Trimming cost V 5 bases and J 2 bases; bases outside gene matches: 8. CDR3 length: 15 amino acids. The CDR3 nucleotides are TGTGCCAGCAGCCCCAGACAGGGTCCAAACTATGGCTACACCTTC. Its protein product is CASSPRQGPNYGYTF.

The gene calls are TRBV6-1 and TRBJ2-3; the D gene is possibly TRBD1 (6 bases). Trimming shortened V by 11 bases and J by 4 bases, and 22 bases separated the two germline ends. The germline gives CDR1 MNHNS, CDR2 SASEGT. The CDR3 totals 15 residues. DNA for the CDR3: TGTGCCGGTGAAATACAGGGTACTGGGGCAGATACGCAGTATTTT. Protein: CAGEIQGTGADTQYF.

This clone showed up many times. The V call is TRBV6-5, the J call TRBJ2-1; 9 bases line up with TRBD2. The CDR3 totals 15 residues. Germline V gene sequence: CDR1 MNHEY, CDR2 SVGAGI. V lost 2 bases to trimming and J lost 5 bases; unmatched junction nucleotides: 4. CDR3 residues: CASSYQAGGNNEQFF. The CDR3 nucleotides read TGTGCCAGCAGTTACCAAGCGGGAGGCAACAATGAGCAGTTCTTC.

This clone was counted between two and nine times. This sequence joins TRBV28 and TRBJ2-1; 10 positions agree with TRBD1. Germline loops: CDR1 MDHEN, CDR2 SYDVKM. V was clipped by 6 bases and J by 6 bases; unmatched bases: 2. This CDR3 contains 13 residues. The CDR3 sequence: CASRGQGVNEQFF. The DNA for the CDR3 is TGTGCCAGCAGAGGACAGGGGGTCAATGAGCAGTTCTTC.

This clone came up once. The chain links TRBV28 to TRBJ2-1; D remains unclear. Looked up from germline, CDR1 is MDHEN and CDR2 is SYDVKM. The CDR3 runs to 12 residues. V gave up 1 base and J gave up 5 bases, with 3 bases separating them. The CDR3 region is CASSLYNNEQFF. CDR3 DNA sequence: TGTGCCAGCAGTTTATACAACAATGAGCAGTTCTTC. Combining the CDR3 with reference TRBV28 and TRBJ2-1 gives the whole variable domain DVKVTQSSRYLVKRTGEKVFLECVQDMDHENMFWYRQDPGLGLRLIYFSYDVKMKEKGDIPEGYSVSREKKERFSLILESASTNQTSMYLCASSLYNNEQFFGPGTRLTVL.

The chain employs TRBV11-1 and TRBJ2-3; 8 nucleotides agree with TRBD1. The junction had 9 bases not matched to a gene; V was cut back by 4 bases and J by 6 bases. This CDR3 spans 15 amino acids. The germline CDR1 and CDR2 sequences are SGHAT and FQDESV (reference sequence). The CDR3 DNA reads as TGTGCCAGCAGCTCGAGAAACAGGGGGGTGGATACGCAGTATTTT. It specifies CASSSRNRGVDTQYF.

The chain links TRBV5-4 to TRBJ2-1; D gene uncertain. Germline-derived CDR1 and CDR2 are SGHNT and YYREEE (reference sequence). CDR3 length: 13 residues. Between the trimmed V and J ends, which lost 1 base and 6 bases, there was a span of 8 bases. Here the CDR3 DNA reads TGTGCCAGCAGCTTGTACGCCGGCAATGAGCAGTTCTTC. Its translation: CASSLYAGNEQFF.

V and J are TRBV2 and TRBJ1-4; 9 bases map to TRBD1. Losses at the gene ends were 5 bases for V and 7 bases for J; bases not matched to a gene: 11. Per germline, CDR1 SNHLY and CDR2 FYNNEI. The CDR3 spans 16 residues. The CDR3 bases are TGTGCCAGCAGTTTTACAGGGGGCATGGGAGGTGAAAAACTGTTTTTT. This translates into CASSFTGGMGGEKLFF.

This clone occurred once. This rearrangement joins TRBV4-1 to TRBJ1-3; 10 nucleotides align to TRBD1. CDR3 length: 19 residues. The V segment lost 2 bases and the J segment 1 base; nucleotides outside the gene matches: 11. Germline CDR1 and CDR2: MGHRA and YSYEKL. CDR3 sequence (DNA): TGCGCCAGCAGCCAACGTACTCCGGGACAGGGGTCGTCTGGAAACACCATATATTTT. This gives the protein CASSQRTPGQGSSGNTIYF.

The J gene is TRBJ2-7, the V gene TRBV6-5; 8 bases are a match to TRBD2. J was trimmed by 3 bases and V by 4 bases; bases with no gene match: 11. The length of the CDR3 is 16 residues. Germline V gives CDR1 MNHEY, CDR2 SVGAGI. The CDR3 loop is CASSLEWTSTFYEQYF. The CDR3 region has the DNA TGTGCCAGCAGTTTGGAATGGACTAGCACCTTCTACGAGCAGTACTTC.

The chain employs TRBV28 and TRBJ2-7; 8 nucleotides align to TRBD1. The CDR3 loop spans 15 amino acids. The junction had 5 bases not matched to a gene; V was cut back by 3 bases and J by 1 base. Germline assignment: CDR1 MDHEN and CDR2 SYDVKM. CDR3 in amino acids: CASSFSRTGSYEQYF. The DNA of the CDR3 is TGTGCCAGCAGTTTTTCGCGGACAGGGTCCTACGAGCAGTACTTC. The variable domain in full, completed from reference TRBV28 and TRBJ2-7, reads DVKVTQSSRYLVKRTGEKVFLECVQDMDHENMFWYRQDPGLGLRLIYFSYDVKMKEKGDIPEGYSVSREKKERFSLILESASTNQTSMYLCASSFSRTGSYEQYFGPGTRLTVT.

V usage is TRBV6-5 and J usage is TRBJ2-5, with D perhaps matching TRBD1 (6 bases). V was clipped by 0 bases and J by 4 bases, with 15 bases between them. Germline-derived CDR1 and CDR2 are MNHEY and SVGAGI. CDR3 length equals 16 residues. Here the CDR3 reads CASSYSGTFEGETQYF. The CDR3 DNA reads as TGTGCCAGCAGTTACTCAGGGACATTCGAGGGAGAGACCCAGTACTTC.

The chain is built from TRBV7-9 and TRBJ2-7; D is uncertain. The germline V gene has CDR1 SEHNR and CDR2 FQNEAQ (reference sequence). V lost 4 bases and J lost 7, with 11 bases in between. This CDR3 has 12 residues. The CDR3 nucleotides are TGTGCCAGCAGCTCAGGCCCATGGGAGCAGTACTTC. This sequence encodes CASSSGPWEQYF. Looking up the rest from reference TRBV7-9 and TRBJ2-7 gives the full variable domain: DTGVSQNPRHKITKRGQNVTFRCDPISEHNRLYWYRQTLGQGPEFLTYFQNEAQLEKSRLLSDRFSAERPKGSFSTLEIQRTEQGDSAMYLCASSSGPWEQYFGPGTRLTVT.

The CDR3 DNA follows: TGTGCCAGCAGCTTAGTTTTGAGAGGCTATGGCTACACCTTC. Protein product: CASSLVLRGYGYTF. The V and J genes are TRBV7-9 and TRBJ1-2, with no clear D. Trimming removed 1 base at V and 4 bases at J, with 10 bases between. The CDR3 loop spans 14 amino acids. Germline V gene lookup returns CDR1 SEHNR and CDR2 FQNEAQ (reference sequence).

Here the CDR3 reads CASSIWASGDYEQYF. The CDR3 DNA sequence: TGTGCCAGTAGTATCTGGGCTAGCGGGGATTACGAGCAGTACTTC. J is TRBJ2-7 and V is TRBV19, with 9 bases matching TRBD2. Germline-derived CDR1 and CDR2 are LNHDA and SQIVND (reference sequence). The length of the CDR3 is 15 residues. The J segment lost 4 bases and the V segment lost 3 bases, leaving 7 bases of the junction unmatched.

The chain is built from TRBV7-2 and TRBJ1-1; TRBD1 is a possible D gene (5 bases). Trimming stripped 2 bases from V and 0 bases from J, with 10 bases between. The CDR3 has 15 residues. Looked up from germline, CDR1 is SGHTA and CDR2 is FQGNSA. Here the CDR3 DNA reads TGTGCCAGCAGCTTATATACAGGAATGAACACTGAAGCTTTCTTT. It yields the protein CASSLYTGMNTEAFF.

This sequence joins TRBV4-1 and TRBJ2-1, with 10 bases aligning to TRBD2. In germline, CDR1 is MGHRA, CDR2 YSYEKL. The CDR3 contains 16 residues. The V gene end was trimmed by 3 bases and the J gene end by 6 bases; junction bases not matched to a gene: 8. This CDR3 reads CASSHLAGVNFNEQFF. The CDR3 coding sequence is TGCGCCAGCAGCCACCTAGCGGGGGTCAATTTCAATGAGCAGTTCTTC.

The V and J genes are TRBV27 and TRBJ2-2; 8 bases agree with TRBD2. J lost 1 base, V lost 5 bases, and 6 bases had no gene match. This CDR3 spans 16 amino acids. Germline loops: CDR1 MNHEY, CDR2 SMNVEV (reference sequence). CDR3 DNA sequence: TGTGCCAGCAGTCCCCTAACTAGCGGGAACACCGGGGAGCTGTTTTTT. Translating it yields CASSPLTSGNTGELFF.

The J gene is TRBJ1-1, the V gene TRBV25-1, with 8 bases identical to TRBD1. V was clipped by 0 bases and J by 7 bases; unmatched bases: 13. The CDR3 covers 17 residues. Germline CDR1 and CDR2: MGHDK and SYGVNS. CDR3 nucleotides: TGTGCCAGCAGTGAATATAGGCAGGGGGCAGGGTGGGTTGAAGCTTTCTTT. The encoded protein is CASSEYRQGAGWVEAFF.